The rows below give T cell receptor beta chains drawn from one sample of a study of T cell responses to AZD1222 COVID-19 vaccine. The data were produced by immunoSEQ multiplex PCR, yet TCRdb's version contains in-frame clones alone and is incomplete. The data show about 160,000 clones, with roughly 92% seen just once and roughly 1.2% held by the top ten. Sequencing was performed on peripheral blood, taken on day 0 of AZD1222 vaccination. Receptors originate from an adult in good health. Both conserved end residues are part of each CDR3. Each record gives: J gene, D gene, clone size, V gene, CDR3 protein, CDR3 DNA. D genes are given only for firm matches. Where a row states a size, it is once, few, many or the class of an expanded clone; other rows omit it.

>TRBJ1-4|TRBD1|-|TRBV28
CASSLPQGRGEKLFF
TGTGCCAGCAGTTTACCACAGGGGAGAGGTGAAAAACTGTTTTTT
>TRBJ1-1|-|-|TRBV27
CASSALTGNTEAFF
TGTGCCAGCAGTGCCCTTACAGGGAACACTGAAGCTTTCTTT
>TRBJ2-1|TRBD2|-|TRBV3-1/TRBV3-2
CASSPTSGGITTNEQFF
TGTGCCAGCAGCCCCACTAGCGGGGGGATCACTACAAATGAGCAGTTCTTC
>TRBJ1-4|-|-|TRBV6-5
CASTNTVNEKLFF
TGTGCCAGCACGAATACGGTTAATGAAAAACTGTTTTTT
>TRBJ1-5|-|-|TRBV4-1
CASSQDLDPGGHSNQPQHF
TGCGCCAGCAGCCAAGATCTGGACCCTGGAGGGCATAGCAATCAGCCCCAGCATTTT
>TRBJ2-2|-|-|TRBV29-1
CSVAARQGGTGELFF
TGCAGCGTTGCCGCCCGGCAGGGGGGGACCGGGGAGCTGTTTTTT
>TRBJ2-1|TRBD2|-|TRBV5-4
CASSPSGTSASYNEQFF
TGTGCCAGCAGCCCCTCCGGGACTAGCGCCTCCTACAATGAGCAGTTCTTC
>TRBJ1-1|-|-|TRBV4-1
CASSPETPAMNTEAFF
TGCGCCAGCAGCCCTGAAACCCCAGCGATGAACACTGAAGCTTTCTTT
>TRBJ1-2|TRBD1|-|TRBV19
CASRRGAGQLNFYGYTF
TGTGCCAGTAGACGGGGAGCGGGACAGCTGAATTTTTATGGCTACACCTTC
>TRBJ2-3|TRBD1|-|TRBV16
CASSLAGTGASRTQYF
TGTGCCAGCAGCCTTGCCGGGACAGGGGCCTCCAGGACGCAGTATTTT
>TRBJ2-1|-|-|TRBV6-1
CASSFLGSGNEQFF
TGTGCCAGCAGTTTTCTCGGGAGTGGGAATGAGCAGTTCTTC
>TRBJ1-6|-|-|TRBV13
CASSSQGVSYNSPLHF
TGTGCCAGCAGCTCACAGGGCGTCAGCTATAATTCACCCCTCCACTTT
>TRBJ2-4|TRBD1|-|TRBV18
CASSPPQGAWDIQYF
TGTGCCAGCTCACCACCTCAGGGGGCTTGGGACATTCAGTACTTC
>TRBJ2-1|TRBD2|-|TRBV20-1
CSASRSSGGEQFF
TGCAGTGCTAGTCGGTCTAGCGGGGGTGAGCAGTTCTTC
>TRBJ2-5|-|-|TRBV5-4
CASSSQDGGETQYF
TGTGCCAGCAGCTCACAAGATGGGGGGGAGACCCAGTACTTC
>TRBJ1-2|-|once|TRBV19
CASSRSQVDGYTF
TGTGCCAGTAGTAGGTCCCAGGTAGATGGCTACACCTTC
>TRBJ1-5|-|-|TRBV24-1
CATSDEFGSQHF
TGTGCCACCAGTGATGAGTTTGGGTCCCAGCATTTT
>TRBJ1-2|TRBD1|-|TRBV7-9
CASSATGVGGYTF
TGTGCCAGCAGCGCGACAGGGGTGGGTGGCTACACCTTC
>TRBJ1-1|TRBD1|-|TRBV19
CASTYGQGATEAFF
TGTGCCAGTACTTACGGACAGGGGGCAACTGAAGCTTTCTTT
>TRBJ1-1|-|-|TRBV4-2
CASSTRVRVSRITEAFF
TGTGCCAGCAGCACCAGGGTGAGGGTCTCCCGGATCACTGAAGCTTTCTTT
>TRBJ1-5|-|once|TRBV4-1
CASSQSMAFYTLPQHF
TGCGCCAGCAGCCAATCGATGGCTTTCTATACTTTGCCCCAGCATTTT
>TRBJ1-3|-|-|TRBV21-1
CASSKAEVIRGAGNTIYF
TGTGCCAGCAGCAAAGCCGAAGTCATCAGGGGAGCTGGAAACACCATATATTTT